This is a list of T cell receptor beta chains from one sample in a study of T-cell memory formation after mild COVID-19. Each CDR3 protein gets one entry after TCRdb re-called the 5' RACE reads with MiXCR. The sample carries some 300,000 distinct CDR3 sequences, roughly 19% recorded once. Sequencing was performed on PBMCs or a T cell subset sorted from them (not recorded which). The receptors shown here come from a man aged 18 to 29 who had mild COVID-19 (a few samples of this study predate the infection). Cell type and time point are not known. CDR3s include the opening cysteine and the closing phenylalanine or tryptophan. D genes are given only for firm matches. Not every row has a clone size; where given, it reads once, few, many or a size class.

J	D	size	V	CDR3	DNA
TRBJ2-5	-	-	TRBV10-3	CAIKGGGLEQETQYF	TGTGCCATCAAGGGCGGGGGCCTTGAGCAAGAGACCCAGTACTTC
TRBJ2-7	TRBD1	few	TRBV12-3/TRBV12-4	CASSHGQGNYEQYF	TGTGCCAGCAGCCATGGACAGGGTAACTACGAGCAGTACTTC
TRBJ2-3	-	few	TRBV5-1	CASSLDPSGVTDTQYF	TGCGCCAGCAGCTTGGATCCGTCGGGGGTCACAGATACGCAGTATTTT
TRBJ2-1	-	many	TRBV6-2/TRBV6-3	CASSYSLEAGYYNEQFF	TGTGCCAGCAGTTACTCACTCGAGGCGGGGTATTACAATGAGCAGTTCTTC
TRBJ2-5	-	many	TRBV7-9	CASSFNRVETQYF	TGTGCCAGCAGCTTTAACAGGGTTGAGACCCAGTACTTC
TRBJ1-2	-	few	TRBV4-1	CASSQRQAALYGYTF	TGCGCCAGCAGCCAGAGACAGGCGGCCCTTTATGGCTACACCTTC
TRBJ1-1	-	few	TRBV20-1	CSTFGVRPEAFF	TGCAGCACATTTGGGGTGCGGCCTGAAGCTTTCTTT
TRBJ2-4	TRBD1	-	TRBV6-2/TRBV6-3	CASSNPGQKNIQYF	TGTGCCAGCAGTAACCCGGGACAGAAAAACATTCAGTACTTC
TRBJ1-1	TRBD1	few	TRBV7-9	CASSHTRDREIQAFF	TGTGCCAGCAGCCATACCCGGGACAGGGAAATACAAGCTTTCTTT
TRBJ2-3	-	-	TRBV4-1	CASSQDLTGVLSTQYF	TGCGCCAGCAGCCAAGATCTGACAGGCGTCTTGTCTACGCAGTATTTT
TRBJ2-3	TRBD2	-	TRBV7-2	CASSLDLAGGPSDTQYF	TGTGCCAGCAGCTTAGACCTTGCGGGGGGGCCGTCGGATACGCAGTATTTT
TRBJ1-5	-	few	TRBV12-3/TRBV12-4	CASSPMGSQPQHF	TGTGCCAGCAGTCCCATGGGGAGTCAGCCCCAGCATTTT
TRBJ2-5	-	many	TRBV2	CASGQGQTSEETQYF	TGTGCCAGCGGACAGGGCCAGACTAGCGAAGAGACCCAGTACTTC
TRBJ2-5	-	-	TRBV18	CASSPAGLETQYF	TGTGCCAGCTCACCGGCAGGGTTAGAGACCCAGTACTTC
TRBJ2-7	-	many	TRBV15	CATSKGQTPYEQYF	TGTGCCACCAGCAAGGGCCAAACACCCTACGAGCAGTACTTC
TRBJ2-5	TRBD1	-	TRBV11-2	CASSSPRGYATQYF	TGTGCCAGCAGTTCTCCCAGGGGGTACGCGACCCAGTACTTC
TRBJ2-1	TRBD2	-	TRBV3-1	CASSQVGTSGYNEQFF	TGTGCCAGCAGCCAAGTTGGGACTAGTGGCTACAATGAGCAGTTCTTC
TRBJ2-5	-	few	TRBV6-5	CASSYSRRVRDGTQYF	TGTGCCAGCAGTTACTCGAGGAGGGTGAGGGATGGGACCCAGTACTTC
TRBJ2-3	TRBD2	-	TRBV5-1	CASSSSGGASTDTQYF	TGCGCCAGCAGCTCTAGCGGGGGGGCGAGCACAGATACGCAGTATTTT
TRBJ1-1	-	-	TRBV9	CASSPPGELGAFF	TGTGCCAGCAGCCCCCCCGGGGAGCTCGGAGCTTTCTTT
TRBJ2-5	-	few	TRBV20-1	CSAPGQGLSQETQYF	TGCAGCGCGCCCGGGCAGGGTCTTTCCCAAGAGACCCAGTACTTC
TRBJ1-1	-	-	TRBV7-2	CASSPNFGGGEAFF	TGTGCCAGCAGCCCCAACTTTGGGGGGGGTGAGGCTTTCTTT
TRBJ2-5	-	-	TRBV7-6	CASSLRVPTTFKQETQYF	TGTGCCAGCAGCTTAAGGGTTCCCACGACGTTTAAACAAGAGACCCAGTACTTC
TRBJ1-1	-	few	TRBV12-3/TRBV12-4	CASSFAGFGTEAFF	TGTGCCAGCAGTTTCGCGGGTTTCGGCACTGAAGCTTTCTTT
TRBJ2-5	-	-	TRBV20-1	CSARVLVLVSETQYF	TGCAGTGCTAGAGTACTTGTCCTGGTCTCGGAAACCCAGTACTTC
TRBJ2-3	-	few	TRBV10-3	CAISAPYRLSTDTQYF	TGTGCCATCAGTGCCCCTTACAGACTAAGCACAGATACGCAGTATTTT
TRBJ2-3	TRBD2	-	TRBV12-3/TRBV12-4	CASSVTSGGNTSTDTQYF	TGTGCCAGCAGTGTCACTAGCGGGGGGAACACTAGCACAGATACGCAGTATTTT
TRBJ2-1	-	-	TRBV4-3	CASSHAGGGEQFF	TGCGCCAGCAGCCACGCAGGGGGAGGCGAGCAGTTCTTC
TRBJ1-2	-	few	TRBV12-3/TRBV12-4	CASSTGWGYTF	TGTGCCAGCAGCACAGGGTGGGGCTACACCTTC
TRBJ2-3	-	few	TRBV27	CASSLGLSASTDTQYF	TGTGCCAGCAGTTTGGGGTTATCGGCCAGCACAGATACGCAGTATTTT
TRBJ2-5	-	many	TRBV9	CASSVEGRAREETQYF	TGTGCCAGCAGCGTAGAGGGCAGGGCGAGAGAAGAGACCCAGTACTTC
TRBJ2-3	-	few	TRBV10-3	CAISELDYHGYTQYF	TGTGCCATCAGTGAGTTGGACTACCATGGGTATACGCAGTATTTT